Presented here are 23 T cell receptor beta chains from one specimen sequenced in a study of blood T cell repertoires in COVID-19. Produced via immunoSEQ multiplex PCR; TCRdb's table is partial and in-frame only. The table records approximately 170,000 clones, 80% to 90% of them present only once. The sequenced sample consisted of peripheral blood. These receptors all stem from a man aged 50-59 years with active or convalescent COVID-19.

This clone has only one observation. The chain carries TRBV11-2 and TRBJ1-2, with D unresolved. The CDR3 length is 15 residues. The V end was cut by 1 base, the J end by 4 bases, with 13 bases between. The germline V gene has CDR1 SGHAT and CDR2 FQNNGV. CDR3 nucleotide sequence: TGTGCCAGCAGCTTAGGGTCAGGACTAGGCTATGGCTACACCTTC. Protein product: CASSLGSGLGYGYTF.

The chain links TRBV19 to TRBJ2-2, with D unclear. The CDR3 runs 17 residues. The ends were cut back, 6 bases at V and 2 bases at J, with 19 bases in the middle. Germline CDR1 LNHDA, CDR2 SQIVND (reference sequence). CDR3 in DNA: TGTGCCAGTAGCTCCCCCGGTGGGCTTGCAAACACCGGGGAGCTGTTTTTT. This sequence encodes CASSSPGGLANTGELFF.

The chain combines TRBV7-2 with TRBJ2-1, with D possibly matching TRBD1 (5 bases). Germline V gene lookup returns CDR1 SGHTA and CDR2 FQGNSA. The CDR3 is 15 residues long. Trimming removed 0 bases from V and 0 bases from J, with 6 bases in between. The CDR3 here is CASSLARDSYNEQFF. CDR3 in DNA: TGTGCCAGCAGCTTAGCCAGGGACTCCTACAATGAGCAGTTCTTC.

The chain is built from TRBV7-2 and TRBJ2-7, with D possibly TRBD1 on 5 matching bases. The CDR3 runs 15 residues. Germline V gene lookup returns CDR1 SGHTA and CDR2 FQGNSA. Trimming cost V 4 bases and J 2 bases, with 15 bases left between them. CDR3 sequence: CASSSVGPPTYEQYF. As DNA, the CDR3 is TGTGCCAGCAGCTCGGTGGGGCCTCCTACCTACGAGCAGTACTTC.

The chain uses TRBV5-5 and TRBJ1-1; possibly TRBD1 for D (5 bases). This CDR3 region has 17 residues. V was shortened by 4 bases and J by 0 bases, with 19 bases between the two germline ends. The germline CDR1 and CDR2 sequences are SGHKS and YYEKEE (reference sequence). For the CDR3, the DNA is TGTGCCAGCAGCCTTGATGAATGGGGCAGGATGAACACTGAAGCTTTCTTT. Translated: CASSLDEWGRMNTEAFF. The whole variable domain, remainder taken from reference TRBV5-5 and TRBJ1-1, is DAGVTQSPTHLIKTRGQQVTLRCSPISGHKSVSWYQQVLGQGPQFIFQYYEKEERGRGNFPDRFSARQFPNYSSELNVNALLLGDSALYLCASSLDEWGRMNTEAFFGQGTRLTVV.

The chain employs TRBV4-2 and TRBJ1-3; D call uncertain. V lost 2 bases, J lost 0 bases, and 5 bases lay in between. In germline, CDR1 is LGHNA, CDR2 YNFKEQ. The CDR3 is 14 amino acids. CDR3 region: CASSQTDSGNTIYF. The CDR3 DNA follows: TGTGCCAGCAGCCAAACAGACTCTGGAAACACCATATATTTT.

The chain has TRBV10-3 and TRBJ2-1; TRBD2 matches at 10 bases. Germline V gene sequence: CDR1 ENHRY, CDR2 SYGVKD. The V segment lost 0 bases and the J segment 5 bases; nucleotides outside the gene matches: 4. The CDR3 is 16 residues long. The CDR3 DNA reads TGTGCCATCAGTGAGTCCGGAGCGGGGGGGGACAATGAGCAGTTCTTC. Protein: CAISESGAGGDNEQFF.

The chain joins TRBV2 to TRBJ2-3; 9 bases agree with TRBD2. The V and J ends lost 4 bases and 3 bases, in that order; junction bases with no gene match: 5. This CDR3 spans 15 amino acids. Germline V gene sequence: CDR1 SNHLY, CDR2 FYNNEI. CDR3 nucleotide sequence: TGTGCCAGCAGTGTTAGCGGGAGAGGAACAGATACGCAGTATTTT. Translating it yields CASSVSGRGTDTQYF.

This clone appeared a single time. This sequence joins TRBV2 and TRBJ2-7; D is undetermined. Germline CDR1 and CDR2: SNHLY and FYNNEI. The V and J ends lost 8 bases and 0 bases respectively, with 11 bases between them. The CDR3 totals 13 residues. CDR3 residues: CASLGRNSYEQYF. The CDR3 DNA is TGTGCCAGCCTGGGCCGTAACTCCTACGAGCAGTACTTC.

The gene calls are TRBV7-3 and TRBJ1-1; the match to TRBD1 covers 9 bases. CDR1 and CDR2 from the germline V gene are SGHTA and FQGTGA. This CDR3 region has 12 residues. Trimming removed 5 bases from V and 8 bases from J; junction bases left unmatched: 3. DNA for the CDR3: TGTGCCAGCAGCCGGGGACAGGGCGAAGCTTTCTTT. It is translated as CASSRGQGEAFF.

The CDR3 here is CASSPGTASEKLFF. CDR3 coding DNA: TGTGCCAGCAGCCCCGGGACAGCCTCTGAAAAACTGTTTTTT. The chain employs TRBV3-1 (or the pseudogene TRBV3-2) and TRBJ1-4; 7 bases line up with TRBD1. From germline, CDR1 is LGHDT and CDR2 YNNKEL (reference sequence). CDR3 length: 14 residues. J gave up 7 bases and V 4 bases, and 6 bases lay outside the gene matches.

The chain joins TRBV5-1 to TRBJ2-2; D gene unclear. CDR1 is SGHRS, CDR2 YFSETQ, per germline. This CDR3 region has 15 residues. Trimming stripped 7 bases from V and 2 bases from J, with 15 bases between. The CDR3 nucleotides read TGCGCCAGCCGAAGGAGCATGGCCAACACCGGGGAGCTGTTTTTT. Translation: CASRRSMANTGELFF.

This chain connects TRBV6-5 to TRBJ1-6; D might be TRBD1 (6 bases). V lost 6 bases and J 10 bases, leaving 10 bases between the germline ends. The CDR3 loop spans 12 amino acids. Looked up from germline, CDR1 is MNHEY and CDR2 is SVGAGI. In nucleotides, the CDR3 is TGTGCCAGCAGACAGGGAAAATCACCCCTCCACTTT. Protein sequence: CASRQGKSPLHF.

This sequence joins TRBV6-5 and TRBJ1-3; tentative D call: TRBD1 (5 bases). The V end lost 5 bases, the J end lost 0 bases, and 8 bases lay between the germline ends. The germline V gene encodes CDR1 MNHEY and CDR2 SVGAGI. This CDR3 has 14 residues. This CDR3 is CASSRTGSGNTIYF. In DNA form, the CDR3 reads TGTGCCAGCAGTCGTACAGGCTCTGGAAACACCATATATTTT.

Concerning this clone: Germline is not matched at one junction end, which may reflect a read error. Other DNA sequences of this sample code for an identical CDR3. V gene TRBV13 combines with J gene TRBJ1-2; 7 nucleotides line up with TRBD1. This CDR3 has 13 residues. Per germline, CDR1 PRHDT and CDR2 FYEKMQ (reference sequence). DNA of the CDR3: TGTGCCAGCAGCGGGACAGAAGTCTATGGCTACACCTTT. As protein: CASSGTEVYGYTF.

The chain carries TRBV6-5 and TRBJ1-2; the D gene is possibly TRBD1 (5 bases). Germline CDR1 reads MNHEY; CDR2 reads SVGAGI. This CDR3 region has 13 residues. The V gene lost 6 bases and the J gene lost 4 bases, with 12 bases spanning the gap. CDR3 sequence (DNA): TGTGCCAGCAGCAAAGACAGCTTCTATGGCTACACCTTC. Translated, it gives CASSKDSFYGYTF.

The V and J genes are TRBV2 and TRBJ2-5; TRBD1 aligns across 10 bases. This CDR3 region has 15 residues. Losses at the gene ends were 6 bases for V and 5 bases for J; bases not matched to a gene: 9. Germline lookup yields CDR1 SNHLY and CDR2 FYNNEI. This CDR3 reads CASRKSTGGGETQYF. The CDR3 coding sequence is TGTGCCAGCAGGAAATCGACAGGGGGCGGCGAGACCCAGTACTTC.

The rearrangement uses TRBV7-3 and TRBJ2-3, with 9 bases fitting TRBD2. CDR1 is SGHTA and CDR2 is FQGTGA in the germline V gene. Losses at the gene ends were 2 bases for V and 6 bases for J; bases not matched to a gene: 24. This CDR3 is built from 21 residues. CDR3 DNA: TGTGCCAGCAGCTTATTAGGTTCGGGATGGGGGCGGGAGGGCGAGAAGGATACGCAGTATTTT. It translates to CASSLLGSGWGREGEKDTQYF.

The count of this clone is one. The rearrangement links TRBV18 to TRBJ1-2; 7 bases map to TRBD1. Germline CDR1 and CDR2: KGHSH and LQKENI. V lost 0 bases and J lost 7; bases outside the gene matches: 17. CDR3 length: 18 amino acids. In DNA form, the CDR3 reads TGTGCCAGCTCACCACCGGTAGCCACAGGGGCGGTAGGAGGTGGCTACACCTTC. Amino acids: CASSPPVATGAVGGGYTF. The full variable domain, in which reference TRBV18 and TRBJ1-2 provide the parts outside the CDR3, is NAGVMQNPRHLVRRRGQEARLRCSPMKGHSHVYWYRQLPEEGLKFMVYLQKENIIDESGMPKERFSAEFPKEGPSILRIQQVVRGDSAAYFCASSPPVATGAVGGGYTFGSGTRLTVV.

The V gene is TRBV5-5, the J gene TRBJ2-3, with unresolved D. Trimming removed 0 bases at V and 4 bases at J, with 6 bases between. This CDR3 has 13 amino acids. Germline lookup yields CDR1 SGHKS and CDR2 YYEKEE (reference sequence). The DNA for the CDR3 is TGTGCCAGCAGCTTGGGCGTGGCAGATACGCAGTATTTT. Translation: CASSLGVADTQYF.

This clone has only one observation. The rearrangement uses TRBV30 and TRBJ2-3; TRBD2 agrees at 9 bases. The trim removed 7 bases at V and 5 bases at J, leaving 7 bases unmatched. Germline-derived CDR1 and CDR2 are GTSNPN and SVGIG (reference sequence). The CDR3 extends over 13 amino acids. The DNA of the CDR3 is TGTGCCTTAGGCGGGAGGGCCGTAGATACGCAGTATTTT. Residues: CALGGRAVDTQYF.

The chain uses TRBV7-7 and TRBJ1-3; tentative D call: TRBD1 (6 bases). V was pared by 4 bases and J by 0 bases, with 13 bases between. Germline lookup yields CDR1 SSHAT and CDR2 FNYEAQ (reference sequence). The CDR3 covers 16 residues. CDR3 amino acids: CASSSGTPSSGNTIYF. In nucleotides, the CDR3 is TGTGCCAGCAGCTCTGGGACACCCAGCTCTGGAAACACCATATATTTT.

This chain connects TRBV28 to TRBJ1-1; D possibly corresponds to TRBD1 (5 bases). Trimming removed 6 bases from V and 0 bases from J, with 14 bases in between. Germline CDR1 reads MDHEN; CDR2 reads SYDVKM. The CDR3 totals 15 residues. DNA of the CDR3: TGTGCCAGCAGCCCCGGCGGGGGTTTGAACACTGAAGCTTTCTTT. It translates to CASSPGGGLNTEAFF.